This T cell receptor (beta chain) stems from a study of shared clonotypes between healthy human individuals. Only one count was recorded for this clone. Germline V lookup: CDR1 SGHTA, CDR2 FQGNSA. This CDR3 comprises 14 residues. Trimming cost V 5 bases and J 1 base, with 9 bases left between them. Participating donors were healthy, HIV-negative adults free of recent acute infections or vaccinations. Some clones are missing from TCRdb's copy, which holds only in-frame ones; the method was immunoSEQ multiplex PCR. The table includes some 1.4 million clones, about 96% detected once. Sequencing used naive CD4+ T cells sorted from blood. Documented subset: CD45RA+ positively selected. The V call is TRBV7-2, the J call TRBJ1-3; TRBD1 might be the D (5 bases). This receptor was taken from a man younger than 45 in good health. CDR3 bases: TGTGCCAGCAGCCCCAGACAGTCTGGAAACACCATATATTTT. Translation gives CASSPRQSGNTIYF.